These 4 T cell receptor beta chains came from one sample sequenced in a study of cytomegalovirus exposure and HLA in healthy donors. Amplification used 60 Vbeta primers and 13 Jbeta primers. Produced via immunoSEQ multiplex PCR; TCRdb's table is partial and in-frame only. This sample lists about 83,000 clones; its ten largest clones have around 4%. The sequenced sample consisted of PBMCs. Receptors originate from a young man in good health and CMV-seropositive.

The chain recombines TRBV27 with TRBJ2-4; the D gene is possibly TRBD2 (5 bases). The CDR3 spans 14 residues. CDR1 and CDR2 (germline): MNHEY, SMNVEV (reference sequence). The germline V and J ends were trimmed by 2 bases and 6 bases, with 11 bases remaining between them. The CDR3 reads CASSLGGGGNIQYF. The CDR3 nucleotides read TGTGCCAGCAGTTTAGGAGGCGGCGGAAACATTCAGTACTTC.

This chain connects TRBV29-1 to TRBJ1-1, with TRBD1 matching 8 bases. CDR1 SQVTM and CDR2 ANQGSEA come from the germline V gene. V was clipped by 2 bases and J by 0 bases; unmatched bases: 5. The CDR3 covers 15 residues. The CDR3 loop reads CSVERGQGLNTEAFF. The DNA for the CDR3 is TGCAGCGTTGAAAGAGGACAGGGCCTGAACACTGAAGCTTTCTTT.

The rearrangement links TRBV6-1 to TRBJ1-4; no clear D gene. The CDR3 is 17 amino acids. CDR1 MNHNS and CDR2 SASEGT come from the germline V gene. Trimming pared 4 bases from V and 12 bases from J, leaving 27 bases between. CDR3 nucleotides: TGTGCCAGCAGTGCCAGGACGACTACCCCACAATTCGAACAACTGTTTTTT. It translates to CASSARTTTPQFEQLFF.

The CDR3 region has the DNA TGCGCCAGCAGCGCCCCGACAGGGTACGCCGGGGAGCTGTTTTTT. Its translation is CASSAPTGYAGELFF. J is TRBJ2-2 and V is TRBV5-1; 7 bases map to TRBD1. Unmatched junction bases numbered 9, after V lost 4 bases and J lost 6 bases. Germline CDR1 and CDR2: SGHRS and YFSETQ. This CDR3 has 15 residues. The full variable domain, rest sourced from reference TRBV5-1 and TRBJ2-2, is KAGVTQTPRYLIKTRGQQVTLSCSPISGHRSVSWYQQTPGQGLQFLFEYFSETQRNKGNFPGRFSGRQFSNSRSEMNVSTLELGDSALYLCASSAPTGYAGELFFGEGSRLTVL.